This T cell receptor (beta chain) was identified during a study of shared clonotypes between healthy human individuals (dated by TCRdb to 2018 to 2021). As for the study more broadly: The cohort comprised a couple of women and three men aged 18 to 49 years. For each donor, CD4 naive and CD4 memory were each run on three plates, CD8 naive on two plates, and CD8 memory on one plate. Blood TCR repertoires of a handful of healthy adults were deeply sequenced to estimate repertoire size and the extent of clonotype sharing between individuals. To increase sequencing depth and limit assay-specific biases, TCR repertoire library preparation and sequencing were carried out by different laboratories using diverse techniques. Between about 0.94 and 8.9 billion PBMCs per donor were obtained by leukapheresis.

To note about this clone: Its antigen remains undetermined. No qualities accompany the bases; no much larger clone lies one base away.

Sequences MGHRA (CDR1) and YSYEKL (CDR2) are obtained from the germline V gene. V is cut by 1 base and J by 5 bases, and the space between the germline ends is 16 bases. The CDR3 runs 16 amino acids, cysteine and phenylalanine included. Of all the DNA, just the CDR3 is kept, 48 bases in frame from base 1. Points the paper makes about the study in general: The small number of donors limited the genetic and exposure-history diversity represented. Only blood was sampled, and tissue TCR repertoires likely differ from those in blood. Incomplete sequencing was indicated by rarefaction of sorted-subset datasets, despite the large sequencing depth. Based on pairwise subsampling, the degree of clonotype sharing among donors was expected to be affected by sequencing depth. Compared with non-shared clonotypes, the clonotypes found in all four sorted-subset donors had higher generation probabilities. Estimated clonotype richness was generally larger for naive than for memory subsets. When several donors were compared, the shared fraction of clonotypes was about 5.5% for naive CD4, approximately 3.5% for naive CD8, 2.3% for memory CD4, and roughly 0.43% for memory CD8.

Donors were healthy HIV-negative adults with no recently reported acute infections or vaccinations. All donors were Caucasian adults living in Nashville, Tennessee, USA. CD4+ T cells were enriched through magnetic negative selection, after which naive cells were positively selected on CD45RA and the remaining negative fraction served as the memory subset. After blood collection by leukapheresis, PBMCs were isolated using Ficoll-Histopaque density gradient centrifugation and then cryopreserved in the vapor phase of liquid nitrogen. Purity and quantity of every magnetically sorted T cell population were checked by analytical flow cytometry. From each sorted fraction, genomic DNA was isolated and quantified by UV absorbance on a Nanodrop 2000c. TCR CDR3 regions were amplified from genomic DNA by multiplex PCR using the deep immunoSEQ assay. Extracted genomic DNA from each cell subset was distributed evenly across all wells of several immunoSEQ 96-well plates, and each plate was treated as a replicate. For sorted subsets, each replicate PCR was loaded with 150 to 250 ng genomic DNA, equivalent to 25,000 to 30,000 T cell genomes. Purified libraries were measured with a Qubit 3.0 fluorometer, size-checked on a Bioanalyzer 2100, and measured again with the KAPA Library Quantification kit. A separate single-read 150-cycle Illumina NextSeq 550 flow cell was used to sequence each immunoSEQ 96-well plate. Regarding the original processing steps: The immunoSEQ output contained only junctional sequences without quality scores, so filtering could not match that applied to full-length reads. To assign V/J genes and CDR3, sequences were annotated against IMGT germline references using PyIR, a Python wrapper for IgBLAST v1.9. Reads were removed for weak V/J assignments (E-value above 1e-6), missing CDR3, stop codons, out-of-frame junctions, or ambiguous translated residues. A V3J clonotype was defined by an identical inferred V gene, J gene, and CDR3 amino acid sequence. Percentage overlap between repertoires was calculated by dividing the number of shared unique clonotypes by the size of the smaller repertoire. Three approaches were used to assess repertoire richness: RTK rarefaction, the Chao1 estimator, and Recon v2.1 estimates of unobserved clonotypes. For all TCRbeta clonotypes obtained by the gDNA method from a handful of donors, generation probabilities were computed with OLGA. This is the immuneACCESS table as TCRdb keeps it, with only in-frame sequences that have V and J called. A part of the clones is gone; compared with another copy, unresolved V genes explain less than half, and the rest is unexplained. D and trimming were read from the DNA, whereas the V and J calls and clone size are those reported in that table. Present in this sample are about a million clones, approximately 76% of which were seen just once. The leading ten clones occupy about 1.5% of the sample.

The rearrangement combines TRBV4-1 with TRBJ2-3; the D gene is possibly TRBD2, with 5 bases matching. Material: memory CD4+ T cells sorted from blood. The cell subset or site label for this specimen denotes: CD45RA-negative fraction. The receptor comes from a man aged 18 to 30 in good health. The CDR3: CASSQGAELRGDTQYF. The base sequence is TGCGCCAGCAGCCAAGGGGCAGAACTTCGGGGAGATACGCAGTATTTT.